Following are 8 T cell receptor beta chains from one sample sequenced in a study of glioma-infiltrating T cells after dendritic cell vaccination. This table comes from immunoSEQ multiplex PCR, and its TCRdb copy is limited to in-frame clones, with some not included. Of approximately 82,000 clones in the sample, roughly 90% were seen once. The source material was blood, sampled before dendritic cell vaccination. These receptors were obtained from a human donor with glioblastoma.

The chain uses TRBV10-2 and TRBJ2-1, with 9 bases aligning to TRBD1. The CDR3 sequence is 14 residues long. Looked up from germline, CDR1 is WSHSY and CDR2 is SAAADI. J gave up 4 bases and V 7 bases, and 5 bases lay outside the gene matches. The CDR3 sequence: CASKNRGPYNEQFF. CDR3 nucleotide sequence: TGCGCCAGCAAGAACAGGGGGCCATACAATGAGCAGTTCTTC.

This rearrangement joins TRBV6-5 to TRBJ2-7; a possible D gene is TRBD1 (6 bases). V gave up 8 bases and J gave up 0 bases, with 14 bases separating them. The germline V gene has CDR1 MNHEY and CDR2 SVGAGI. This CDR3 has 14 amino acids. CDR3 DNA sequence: TGTGCCAGCGGGACAAGCGGCCACTCCTACGAGCAGTACTTC. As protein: CASGTSGHSYEQYF.

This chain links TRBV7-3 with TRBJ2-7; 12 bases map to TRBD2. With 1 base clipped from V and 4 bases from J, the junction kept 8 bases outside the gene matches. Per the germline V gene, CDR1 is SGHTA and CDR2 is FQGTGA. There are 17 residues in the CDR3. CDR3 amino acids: CASSLNLGTSGYYEQYF. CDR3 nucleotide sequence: TGTGCCAGCAGCTTAAATCTTGGGACTAGCGGGTATTACGAGCAGTACTTC.

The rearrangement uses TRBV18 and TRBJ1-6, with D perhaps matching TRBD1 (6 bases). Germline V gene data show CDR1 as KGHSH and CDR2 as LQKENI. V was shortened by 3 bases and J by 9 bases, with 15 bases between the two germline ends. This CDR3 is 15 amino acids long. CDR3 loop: CASSPQQGGSSPLHF. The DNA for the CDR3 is TGTGCCAGCTCACCTCAACAGGGTGGTAGTTCACCCCTCCACTTT. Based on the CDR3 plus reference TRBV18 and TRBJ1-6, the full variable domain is NAGVMQNPRHLVRRRGQEARLRCSPMKGHSHVYWYRQLPEEGLKFMVYLQKENIIDESGMPKERFSAEFPKEGPSILRIQQVVRGDSAAYFCASSPQQGGSSPLHFGNGTRLTVT.

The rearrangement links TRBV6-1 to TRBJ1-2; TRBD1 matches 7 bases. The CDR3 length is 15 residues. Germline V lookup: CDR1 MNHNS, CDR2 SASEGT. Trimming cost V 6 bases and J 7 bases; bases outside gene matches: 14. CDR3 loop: CASSWNGQVLSGYTF. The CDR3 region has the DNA TGTGCCAGCAGCTGGAATGGACAGGTCTTGAGTGGCTACACCTTC.

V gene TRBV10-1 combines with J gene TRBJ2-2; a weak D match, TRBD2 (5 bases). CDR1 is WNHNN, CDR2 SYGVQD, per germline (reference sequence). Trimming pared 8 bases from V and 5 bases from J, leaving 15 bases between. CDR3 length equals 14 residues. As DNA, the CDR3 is TGCGCCAGCCCCTGGGAGTGTGAGACCGGGGAGCTGTTTTTT. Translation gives CASPWECETGELFF.

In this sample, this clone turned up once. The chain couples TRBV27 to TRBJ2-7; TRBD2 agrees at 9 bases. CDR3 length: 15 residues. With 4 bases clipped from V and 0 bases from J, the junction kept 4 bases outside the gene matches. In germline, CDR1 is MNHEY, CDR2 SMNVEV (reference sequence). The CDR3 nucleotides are TGTGCCAGCAGTTATAGCGGGGGCCCCTCCTACGAGCAGTACTTC. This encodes CASSYSGGPSYEQYF.

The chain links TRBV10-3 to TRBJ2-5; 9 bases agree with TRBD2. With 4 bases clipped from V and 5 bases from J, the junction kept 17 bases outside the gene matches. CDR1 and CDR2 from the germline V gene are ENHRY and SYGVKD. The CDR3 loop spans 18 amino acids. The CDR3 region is CAISADSGSSTSAETQYF. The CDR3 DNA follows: TGTGCCATCAGTGCAGATAGCGGGAGTAGTACTTCTGCGGAGACCCAGTACTTC.